These T cell receptor beta chains were read from a single sample in a study of T cells in Graves' hyperthyroidism and ophthalmopathy. TCRdb processed the multiplex PCR reads anew with MiXCR; each CDR3 protein has one entry. This sample has fewer than 450,000 distinct CDR3 sequences, with approximately 16% found just once. Sequenced sample: blood. The source is a woman between 55 and 75 years old with Graves' ophthalmopathy. Both conserved end residues are part of each CDR3. The order of the fields is D gene, J gene, V gene, CDR3 length, clone size, CDR3 protein, CDR3 DNA. The D gene is left open where the match is weak. Clone size is stated in some rows and not others, as once, few, many or a class when expanded.

-,TRBJ1-5,TRBV6-1,15,few,CASSISLRRNQPQHF,TGTGCCAGCAGCATCTCCCTACGGCGCAATCAGCCCCAGCATTTT
TRBD2,TRBJ2-1,TRBV12-3/TRBV12-4,15,-,CASYRTSGSNREQFF,TGTGCCAGCTATAGGACTAGCGGGAGCAACCGGGAGCAGTTCTTC
TRBD1,TRBJ2-7,TRBV24-1,14,-,CATSAGQGVYEQYF,TGTGCCACCAGTGCTGGACAGGGGGTGTACGAGCAGTACTTC
TRBD1,TRBJ2-3,TRBV11-2,16,once,CASSLEDRSLTDTQYF,TGTGCCAGCAGCTTAGAGGACAGGTCGCTCACAGATACGCAGTATTTT
-,TRBJ1-6,TRBV28,14,-,CASSLKGFRTPLHF,TGTGCCAGCAGTTTAAAAGGGTTCAGGACACCCCTCCACTTT
TRBD2,TRBJ2-3,TRBV28,14,many,CASSLSGGQDTQYF,TGTGCCAGCAGTTTAAGCGGGGGGCAGGATACGCAGTATTTT
TRBD2,TRBJ2-1,TRBV5-6,15,many,CASSLPSGSGNEQFF,TGTGCCAGCAGCTTGCCCAGCGGGAGTGGCAATGAGCAGTTCTTC
-,TRBJ2-1,TRBV5-1,15,many,CASTYTAGPRNEQFF,TGCGCCAGCACCTACACGGCTGGACCCCGGAATGAGCAGTTCTTC
-,TRBJ1-6,TRBV11-2,16,-,CASSLRGGAGDPPLHF,TGTGCCAGCAGCTTACGCGGGGGCGCCGGTGATCCACCCCTCCACTTT
-,TRBJ2-2,TRBV7-3,14,many,CASSRGHGAGELFF,TGTGCCAGCAGTAGGGGCCACGGCGCCGGGGAGCTGTTTTTT
-,TRBJ2-1,TRBV6-2/TRBV6-3,12,-,CALGSSYNEQFF,TGTGCCCTCGGGAGCTCCTACAATGAGCAGTTCTTC
TRBD1,TRBJ2-2,TRBV3-1,15,many,CASSYRGANTGELFF,TGTGCCAGCAGCTACAGGGGCGCGAACACCGGGGAGCTGTTTTTT
-,TRBJ2-5,TRBV15,14,many,CATSRGDTGETQYF,TGTGCCACCAGCAGAGGGGACACAGGGGAGACCCAGTACTTC
-,TRBJ1-1,TRBV30,12,many,CAWGRRNTEAFF,TGTGCCTGGGGTCGCAGGAACACTGAAGCTTTCTTT
TRBD2,TRBJ2-7,TRBV11-2,16,many,CASSSDLTGLDGEQYF,TGTGCCAGCAGCTCCGACTTAACAGGACTAGACGGCGAGCAGTACTTC
TRBD2,TRBJ2-1,TRBV5-1,15,many,CASRSGSGVINEQFF,TGCGCCAGCAGGAGCGGGAGCGGGGTTATTAATGAGCAGTTCTTC
-,TRBJ1-5,TRBV27,15,many,CASSLSQGFNQPQHF,TGTGCCAGCAGTTTATCGCAGGGGTTCAATCAGCCCCAGCATTTT
TRBD1,TRBJ2-5,TRBV28,14,-,CASSRGQCQETQYF,TGTGCCAGCAGCCGGGGACAGTGCCAAGAGACCCAGTACTTC
TRBD2,TRBJ2-2,TRBV12-3/TRBV12-4,19,-,CASSFLLTSGRARAGELFF,TGTGCCAGCAGTTTTCTCTTGACTAGCGGGAGGGCCAGGGCCGGGGAGCTGTTTTTT
TRBD2,TRBJ2-3,TRBV6-2/TRBV6-3,18,many,CASSYLLGLAGGPRTQYF,TGTGCCAGCAGTTACCTCCTGGGGCTAGCGGGAGGCCCTCGTACGCAGTATTTT
TRBD2,TRBJ2-1,TRBV9,16,-,CASSALGRGLYNEQFF,TGTGCCAGCAGCGCCCTAGGGCGGGGGTTGTACAATGAGCAGTTCTTC
-,TRBJ2-2,TRBV12-3/TRBV12-4,13,many,CASSFKNTGELFF,TGTGCCAGCAGTTTTAAGAACACCGGGGAGCTGTTTTTT
TRBD1,TRBJ1-2,TRBV6-1,15,many,CASSVMGQGAYGYTF,TGTGCCAGCAGTGTGATGGGACAGGGGGCCTATGGCTACACCTTC
TRBD2,TRBJ2-2,TRBV5-1,14,many,CASSLTSVTGELFF,TGTGCCAGCAGCCTTACTAGCGTTACCGGGGAGCTGTTTTTT
-,TRBJ2-1,TRBV7-6,15,-,CASSPASGAYNEQFF,TGTGCCAGCAGCCCCGCCAGCGGAGCCTACAATGAGCAGTTCTTC
-,TRBJ1-5,TRBV2,16,many,CASSGGGNRKIQPQHF,TGTGCCAGCAGTGGGGGGGGGAACAGGAAAATACAGCCCCAGCATTTT
-,TRBJ2-1,TRBV11-2,16,-,CASSLAETVSYNEQFF,TGTGCCAGCAGCTTAGCCGAGACAGTTTCCTACAATGAGCAGTTCTTC
-,TRBJ2-1,TRBV28,12,many,CATTGLHNEQFF,TGTGCCACTACGGGACTCCACAATGAGCAGTTCTTC
-,TRBJ1-3,TRBV5-1,15,-,CASSRVTGSGNTIYF,TGCGCCAGCAGCCGAGTCACAGGGAGTGGAAACACCATATATTTT